These 20 T cell receptor beta chains share one sample of origin, sequenced in a study of blood T cell repertoires in COVID-19. Measured with immunoSEQ multiplex PCR; TCRdb has only the in-frame clones, and not every one. Found here are 300,000 to 400,000 clones, roughly 87% of them singletons; the top ten hold 9.9%. Material for sequencing was peripheral blood. The receptors come from a man under 40 with COVID-19, enrolled during active disease.

The V and J genes are TRBV19 and TRBJ2-3; maybe TRBD2 (7 bases). Trimming cost V 5 bases and J 0 bases, with 18 bases left between them. Germline CDR1 reads LNHDA; CDR2 reads SQIVND (reference sequence). The CDR3 is 17 residues long. The CDR3 is CASSPHGAGTSTDTQYF. The CDR3 DNA reads as TGTGCCAGTAGTCCGCATGGAGCGGGGACAAGCACAGATACGCAGTATTTT.

This clone was observed a few times. This rearrangement joins TRBV4-3 to TRBJ2-5, with D possibly matching TRBD2 (6 bases). V gave up 4 bases and J gave up 4 bases, with 16 bases separating them. The germline V gene has CDR1 LGHNA and CDR2 YSLEER. CDR3 length equals 15 residues. The CDR3 DNA follows: TGCGCCAGCAGCCCCTCCCTCGGCGGGGCAGAGACCCAGTACTTC. Translation: CASSPSLGGAETQYF.

This clone came up a few times. The V and J genes are TRBV5-4 and TRBJ1-1, with D possibly TRBD1 on 5 matching bases. The CDR3 is made up of 14 amino acids. The germline V gene has CDR1 SGHNT and CDR2 YYREEE (reference sequence). Deletions cut 9 bases from V and 1 base from J, with 16 bases between. CDR3 amino acids: CATSRGGKNTEAFF. CDR3 nucleotides: TGTGCCACCTCCCGGGGGGGGAAGAACACTGAAGCTTTCTTT. The whole variable domain, remainder taken from reference TRBV5-4 and TRBJ1-1, is ETGVTQSPTHLIKTRGQQVTLRCSSQSGHNTVSWYQQALGQGPQFIFQYYREEENGRGNFPPRFSGLQFPNYSSELNVNALELDDSALYLCATSRGGKNTEAFFGQGTRLTVV.

The chain links TRBV4-1 to TRBJ2-1; 8 nucleotides match TRBD2. The CDR3 is 16 residues long. V trimming: 4 bases; J trimming: 5 bases; junction bases outside the gene matches: 10. Per the germline V gene, CDR1 is MGHRA and CDR2 is YSYEKL. CDR3: CASSPLGSGGHNEQFF. For the CDR3, the DNA is TGCGCCAGCAGCCCTCTGGGGAGCGGGGGTCACAATGAGCAGTTCTTC.

V is TRBV11-3 and J is TRBJ2-3, with 9 bases matching TRBD2. V shed 1 base and J 1 base; nucleotides not matched to a gene: 3. Per the germline V gene, CDR1 is SGHNT and CDR2 is YENEEA. This CDR3 comprises 16 residues. In DNA form, the CDR3 reads TGTGCCAGCAGCTTAGCCCAGCGGGGGGGCACAGATACGCAGTATTTT. Protein sequence: CASSLAQRGGTDTQYF.

This clone was observed a single time. Germline and junction disagree at one end, which may indicate a read error. CDR3 region: CASSSNRGTVF. CDR3 DNA sequence: TGCGCCAGCAGCAGTAACAGGGGAACGGTTTTT. J is TRBJ2-2 and V is TRBV5-1, with 7 bases identical to TRBD1. Germline V lookup: CDR1 SGHRS, CDR2 YFSETQ. The length of the CDR3 is 11 residues.

The gene calls are TRBV6-1 and TRBJ1-3; D uncertain. The V gene lost 2 bases and the J gene lost 0 bases, with 14 bases spanning the gap. Germline CDR1 and CDR2: MNHNS and SASEGT. This CDR3 is built from 17 residues. CDR3 amino acids: CASSEIWSTHSGNTIYF. As DNA, the CDR3 is TGTGCCAGCAGTGAAATATGGAGTACCCACTCTGGAAACACCATATATTTT.

This chain connects TRBV7-3 to TRBJ2-7; TRBD2 aligns across 9 bases. The CDR3 totals 16 residues. V dropped 5 bases and J dropped 2; count of bases not matched to a gene: 10. Per the germline V gene, CDR1 is SGHTA and CDR2 is FQGTGA. DNA of the CDR3: TGTGCCAGCAGCCTCTCCTCTAGCGGGGCCACCTACGAGCAGTACTTC. Its translation is CASSLSSSGATYEQYF.

The chain combines TRBV19 with TRBJ1-6; D not resolved. V was cut by 2 bases and J by 7 bases, with 12 bases left in between. The CDR3 loop spans 15 amino acids. Per germline, CDR1 LNHDA and CDR2 SQIVND (reference sequence). As DNA, the CDR3 is TGTGCCAGTAGTATAATGGGCAGCCTGAATTCACCCCTCCACTTT. Translation: CASSIMGSLNSPLHF.

The rearrangement links TRBV7-9 to TRBJ2-4; 7 bases align to TRBD2. The length of the CDR3 is 16 residues. Per the germline V gene, CDR1 is SEHNR and CDR2 is FQNEAQ (reference sequence). Trimming took 5 bases from V and 0 from J; bases not matched to a gene: 7. Here the CDR3 DNA reads TGTGCCAGCAGCCCCCTAGCGGCTTCAGCCAAAAACATTCAGTACTTC. Its translation: CASSPLAASAKNIQYF.

In its sample, this clone was seen once. This rearrangement joins TRBV5-4 to TRBJ2-2; D is perhaps TRBD1 (7 bases). CDR3 length equals 16 residues. Germline V lookup: CDR1 SGHNT, CDR2 YYREEE (reference sequence). Trimming took 4 bases from V and 4 from J, leaving 17 bases between them. CDR3 nucleotides: TGTGCCAGCAGCCCCAGGGCAGGGGGACTCACCGGGGAGCTGTTTTTT. It specifies CASSPRAGGLTGELFF.

J is TRBJ1-5 and V is TRBV7-2, with unresolved D. CDR1 is SGHTA and CDR2 is FQGNSA in the germline V gene. The length of the CDR3 is 15 residues. The germline V and J ends were trimmed by 1 base and 3 bases, with 10 bases remaining between them. The CDR3 loop is CASSLDGAYNQPQHF. The CDR3 DNA sequence: TGTGCCAGCAGCTTAGACGGAGCTTACAATCAGCCCCAGCATTTT.

For this clone: A read error may produce the germline difference seen at one junction end. This chain connects TRBV5-5 to TRBJ2-7, with 8 bases aligning to TRBD1. The CDR3 consists of 12 residues. Germline V gene sequence: CDR1 SGHKS, CDR2 YYEKEE (reference sequence). CDR3 region: CASSTQTGAPSF. In nucleotides, the CDR3 is TGTGCCAGCAGCACCCAGACAGGGGCCCCGAGCTTC.

In its sample, this clone was seen once. The CDR3, as DNA: TGTGCCAGTAGTATGACGACAGTTCAGCCCCAGCATTTT. It codes for CASSMTTVQPQHF. The chain uses TRBV19 and TRBJ1-5, with D perhaps TRBD1 (5 bases). The V and J ends lost 3 bases and 6 bases respectively, with 9 bases between them. Germline CDR1 LNHDA, CDR2 SQIVND (reference sequence). The CDR3 runs 13 residues.

V usage is TRBV19 and J usage is TRBJ2-3; the D gene is possibly TRBD2 (7 bases). Deletions cut 4 bases from V and 6 bases from J, with 23 bases between. The CDR3 is 17 amino acids. Germline V gene data show CDR1 as LNHDA and CDR2 as SQIVND (reference sequence). CDR3 coding DNA: TGTGCCAGTAGTAGGGCCGCGGGGCGGGGGCAGGGGGATACGCAGTATTTT. It is translated as CASSRAAGRGQGDTQYF.

The CDR3 coding sequence is TGTGCCAGCAGCTTAGATCACACTCCCGGGACAGATACGCAGTATTTT. Residues: CASSLDHTPGTDTQYF. V gene TRBV11-3 combines with J gene TRBJ2-3, with D unresolved. CDR1 is SGHNT, CDR2 YENEEA, per germline. Trimming removed 0 bases from V and 3 bases from J, with 13 bases in between. The CDR3 is 16 residues long.

Turning to this clone: With a much larger clone just one base away, this may be a read error. CDR3 sequence (DNA): TGTGCCAGCAGTTACCGGGGGAACACTGAAGCTTTCTTT. Translating it yields CASSYRGNTEAFF. The chain combines TRBV6-5 with TRBJ1-1; no clear D gene. The CDR3 has 13 residues. Trimming stripped 2 bases from V and 1 base from J, with 5 bases between. Germline V gene lookup returns CDR1 MNHEY and CDR2 SVGAGI.

This chain connects TRBV14 to TRBJ2-3, with D possibly matching TRBD2 (7 bases). There are 14 residues in the CDR3. Germline CDR1 reads SGHDN; CDR2 reads FVKESK. The V gene lost 5 bases and the J gene lost 4 bases, with 13 bases spanning the gap. CDR3 DNA sequence: TGTGCCAGCAGCTTCCCGGGGGGCTCAGATACGCAGTATTTT. As protein: CASSFPGGSDTQYF.

The V call is TRBV19, the J call TRBJ2-1; 7 bases align to TRBD2. The CDR3 is made up of 15 amino acids. J was trimmed by 5 bases and V by 1 base; bases with no gene match: 5. CDR1 is LNHDA, CDR2 SQIVND, per germline (reference sequence). DNA of the CDR3: TGTGCCAGTAGTATAGGAAGCGGGAAGAACAATGAGCAGTTCTTC. Its protein is CASSIGSGKNNEQFF.

This clone was observed a single time. This chain uses TRBV5-6 with TRBJ1-2; unclear D gene. V lost 1 base to trimming and J lost 4 bases, with 11 bases between them. The germline V gene has CDR1 SGHDT and CDR2 YYEEEE. This CDR3 has 14 amino acids. This chain's CDR3 is CASSLSPYSYGYTF. The CDR3 DNA reads as TGTGCCAGCAGCTTGTCGCCTTATAGCTATGGCTACACCTTC.